This TCR beta chain was documented in a study of CD8 T cells in Susac syndrome. Overall study: Patients with Susac syndrome were, at the time of blood collection, therapy-naive, maintained on corticosteroids, or maintained on intravenous immunoglobulin alone. Whole-study findings and limits: Clonal expansion did not appear in Susac syndrome CD4+ T cell repertoires.

Negative magnetic isolation gave CD8+ and CD4+ cells; FACS enriched CD8+ TEMRA. In germline, CDR1 is SQVTM, CDR2 ANQGSEA. This CDR3 has 13 residues. J was trimmed by 1 base and V by 8 bases; bases with no gene match: 4. Note on this clonotype: Antigen specificity is unknown.

Random hexamers primed reverse transcription of about 0.5 to 1 ug RNA. It was immunoSEQ multiplex PCR that amplified TCR beta CDR3 across 54 Vbeta and 13 Jbeta. TCRdb itself ran the immunoSEQ multiplex PCR reads through MiXCR, one entry per CDR3 protein. This repertoire shows roughly 150,000 distinct CDR3 sequences, roughly 95% found once; its top ten account for 0.15% to 0.2%. The source is a human donor with Susac syndrome. The sample comprised CD4+ T cells from PBMCs. V and J are TRBV29-1 and TRBJ2-7; TRBD2 matches 11 bases. Here the CDR3 reads CSIVAGGSYEQYF. The CDR3 DNA sequence: TGCAGCATAGTAGCGGGGGGGTCCTACGAGCAGTACTTC.